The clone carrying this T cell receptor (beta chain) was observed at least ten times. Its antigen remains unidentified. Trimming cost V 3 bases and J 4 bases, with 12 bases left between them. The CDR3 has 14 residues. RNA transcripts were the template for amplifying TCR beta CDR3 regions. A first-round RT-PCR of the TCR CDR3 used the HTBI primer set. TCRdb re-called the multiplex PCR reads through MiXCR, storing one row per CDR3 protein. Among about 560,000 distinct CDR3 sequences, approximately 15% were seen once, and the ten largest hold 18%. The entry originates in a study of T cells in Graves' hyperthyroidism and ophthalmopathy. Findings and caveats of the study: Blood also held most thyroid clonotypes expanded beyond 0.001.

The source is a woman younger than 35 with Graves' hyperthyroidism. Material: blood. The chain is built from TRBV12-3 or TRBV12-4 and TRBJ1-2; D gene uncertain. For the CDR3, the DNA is TGTGCCAGCAGTTTCGCCGCGCTGGGCTATGGCTACACCTTC. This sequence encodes CASSFAALGYGYTF.